This paragraph reports one TCR beta chain. The table came from immunoSEQ multiplex PCR; TCRdb's copy has only in-frame clones and leaves some out. The table includes around 2.5 million clones, 80% to 95% detected once. This specimen comes from a study of shared clonotypes between healthy human individuals. A CD45RA+ naive subset and a CD45RA-negative memory subset were split from CD4+ cells. The CDR3 extends over 13 amino acids. With 1 base removed from V and 8 bases from J, the gap between germline ends came to 9 bases. Germline assignment: CDR1 SEHNR and CDR2 FQNEAQ (reference sequence). Input material: naive CD4+ T cells from PBMCs. Subset given: CD45RA+ positively selected. The V call is TRBV7-9, the J call TRBJ2-1; perhaps TRBD2 as D (6 bases). This receptor was obtained from a man aged 18-30 years in good health. Some clones in this sample may be carry-over from other donors' samples. DNA of the CDR3: TGTGCCAGCAGCTTAGGGGACTCACATGAGCAGTTCTTC. Its translation: CASSLGDSHEQFF.